Each of the 29 T cell receptor beta chains below was sequenced from the same sample in a study of T cell responses to AZD1222 COVID-19 vaccine. Using immunoSEQ multiplex PCR, the repertoire was profiled, and TCRdb retains in-frame clones only, with some absent. The data show some 120,000 clones, with 85% to 95% seen just once and under 3.5% held by the top ten. Material: peripheral blood, obtained on day 0 of AZD1222 vaccination. These TCRs come from an adult in good health.

In this sample, this clone turned up once. The rearrangement uses TRBV12-3 or TRBV12-4 and TRBJ2-5, with a tentative D call TRBD2 (6 bases). The CDR3 contains 13 residues. Deletions cut 7 bases from V and 5 bases from J, with 14 bases between. The CDR3 DNA follows: TGTGCCAGCAAACTCACGGGGAGGGAGACCCAGTACTTC. It encodes CASKLTGRETQYF.

This chain joins TRBV6-5 and TRBJ1-5; 7 nucleotides align to TRBD1. CDR1 and CDR2 from the germline V gene are MNHEY and SVGAGI. V was pared by 6 bases and J by 3 bases, with 8 bases of the junction left unmatched. The length of the CDR3 is 15 residues. In DNA form, the CDR3 reads TGTGCCAGCAGAGGCGGGACAGACCCCAATCAGCCCCAGCATTTT. Translation gives CASRGGTDPNQPQHF.

The chain uses TRBV4-1 and TRBJ2-7; D remains ambiguous. Trimming shortened V by 0 bases and J by 7 bases, and 22 bases separated the two germline ends. Germline assignment: CDR1 MGHRA and CDR2 YSYEKL. The CDR3 consists of 17 residues. CDR3 amino acids: CASSQDLLRASLGEQYF. The CDR3 DNA reads TGCGCCAGCAGCCAAGATCTACTTCGAGCATCGCTGGGGGAGCAGTACTTC.

The J gene is TRBJ1-6, the V gene TRBV6-6, with D possibly matching TRBD1 (6 bases). V was shortened by 5 bases and J by 7 bases, with 15 bases between the two germline ends. The CDR3 has 15 residues. From germline, CDR1 is MNHNY and CDR2 SVGAGI (reference sequence). CDR3 DNA: TGTGCCAGCAGTCCACAGGGAATGGGGAATTCACCCCTCCACTTT. The encoded protein is CASSPQGMGNSPLHF.

The chain couples TRBV6-1 to TRBJ1-6; D unclear. Germline V gives CDR1 MNHNS, CDR2 SASEGT. The CDR3 is made up of 15 amino acids. Trimming took 1 base from V and 4 from J, leaving 8 bases between them. CDR3 residues: CASSEEPEYNSPLHF. The CDR3 DNA is TGTGCCAGCAGTGAAGAACCGGAATATAATTCACCCCTCCACTTT.

The rearrangement links TRBV29-1 to TRBJ2-5; 8 bases align to TRBD1. Unmatched junction bases numbered 8, after V lost 4 bases and J lost 1 base. Germline CDR1 and CDR2: SQVTM and ANQGSEA. The CDR3 covers 15 residues. CDR3 amino acids: CSVVRTGIIQETQYF. The CDR3 DNA sequence: TGCAGCGTTGTCAGGACAGGGATAATCCAAGAGACCCAGTACTTC.

The chain uses TRBV2 and TRBJ1-5; no reliable D call. Germline values: CDR1 SNHLY, CDR2 FYNNEI. This CDR3 has 12 amino acids. The ends were cut back, 7 bases at V and 8 bases at J, with 12 bases in the middle. This CDR3 is CASTPRGEPQHF. The CDR3 DNA follows: TGTGCCAGCACCCCCCGGGGTGAGCCCCAGCATTTT. The full variable domain, in which reference TRBV2 and TRBJ1-5 provide the parts outside the CDR3, is EPEVTQTPSHQVTQMGQEVILRCVPISNHLYFYWYRQILGQKVEFLVSFYNNEISEKSEIFDDQFSVERPDGSNFTLKIRSTKLEDSAMYFCASTPRGEPQHFGDGTRLSIL.

The J gene is TRBJ2-7, the V gene TRBV7-3; no clear D. The V gene lost 1 base and the J gene lost 3 bases, with 10 bases spanning the gap. Germline CDR1 and CDR2: SGHTA and FQGTGA. This CDR3 is built from 14 residues. Here the CDR3 reads CASSLIPPGYEQYF. Written as DNA, the CDR3 is TGTGCCAGCAGCTTAATTCCCCCGGGCTACGAGCAGTACTTC.

This chain joins TRBV2 and TRBJ1-1; TRBD1 aligns across 8 bases. CDR3 length: 14 amino acids. Germline V lookup: CDR1 SNHLY, CDR2 FYNNEI. The junction had 4 bases not matched to a gene; V was cut back by 6 bases and J by 1 base. CDR3 residues: CASRTGTGNTEAFF. CDR3 DNA: TGTGCCAGCAGAACCGGGACAGGGAACACTGAAGCTTTCTTT. The whole variable domain, filled in from reference TRBV2 and TRBJ1-1, reads EPEVTQTPSHQVTQMGQEVILRCVPISNHLYFYWYRQILGQKVEFLVSFYNNEISEKSEIFDDQFSVERPDGSNFTLKIRSTKLEDSAMYFCASRTGTGNTEAFFGQGTRLTVV.

The count of this clone is one. This chain links TRBV6-5 with TRBJ2-7; perhaps TRBD1 as D (6 bases). This CDR3 comprises 15 residues. The V gene's germline CDR1 is MNHEY and CDR2 SVGAGI. Trimming left V 3 bases short and J 0 bases short, with 12 bases between. The CDR3 region is CASSYYGQNSYEQYF. In DNA form, the CDR3 reads TGTGCCAGCAGTTATTACGGACAGAACTCCTACGAGCAGTACTTC.

The chain combines TRBV2 with TRBJ2-7; D perhaps matches TRBD1 (6 bases). The CDR3 totals 12 residues. Germline CDR1 SNHLY, CDR2 FYNNEI. CDR3 in amino acids: CAGRTDFYEQYF. The CDR3 region has the DNA TGTGCAGGGCGGACAGACTTCTACGAGCAGTACTTC.

The chain carries TRBV5-4 and TRBJ2-5, with D uncertain. Germline V lookup: CDR1 SGHNT, CDR2 YYREEE (reference sequence). V dropped 0 bases and J dropped 5 bases, with 8 bases sitting between them. This CDR3 region has 13 residues. The CDR3 protein is CASSLGSSETQYF. In nucleotides, the CDR3 is TGTGCCAGCAGCTTGGGTTCGTCTGAGACCCAGTACTTC.

The chain has TRBV6-6 and TRBJ2-7, with 9 bases fitting TRBD1. The germline V gene has CDR1 MNHNY and CDR2 SVGAGI (reference sequence). This CDR3 has 15 amino acids. The V and J ends lost 2 bases and 3 bases, in that order; junction bases with no gene match: 5. The CDR3 reads CASSYPGQGNYEQYF. The CDR3 nucleotides are TGTGCCAGCAGTTACCCGGGACAGGGTAACTACGAGCAGTACTTC.

CDR3 amino acids: CARPLGRVCSYAGELFF. The CDR3 DNA reads TGTGCCAGGCCCCTCGGGAGGGTTTGTAGTTATGCCGGGGAGCTGTTTTTT. V usage is TRBV19 and J usage is TRBJ2-2; 8 bases map to TRBD2. The germline V gene encodes CDR1 LNHDA and CDR2 SQIVND (reference sequence). The CDR3 is 17 residues long. The V and J ends lost 9 bases and 6 bases, in that order; junction bases with no gene match: 18.

This chain connects TRBV5-1 to TRBJ2-2; D unclear. Germline V lookup: CDR1 SGHRS, CDR2 YFSETQ. Trimming removed 6 bases from V and 0 bases from J, with 9 bases in between. This CDR3 spans 14 amino acids. CDR3 region: CASIDTSNTGELFF. The CDR3 DNA reads TGCGCCAGCATCGACACATCGAACACCGGGGAGCTGTTTTTT.

The count of this clone is one. The chain combines TRBV3-1 (or the pseudogene TRBV3-2) with TRBJ2-1; the match to TRBD2 covers 16 bases. The V segment lost 4 bases and the J segment 7 bases; nucleotides outside the gene matches: 4. CDR1 LGHDT and CDR2 YNNKEL come from the germline V gene (reference sequence). This CDR3 has 16 amino acids. CDR3 amino acids: CASSRGTSGRGNEQFF. CDR3 sequence (DNA): TGTGCCAGCAGCCGAGGGACTAGCGGGAGGGGGAATGAGCAGTTCTTC.

The DNA of the CDR3 is TGTGCCAGAATCGACTTAGCGGGAGGAGGAAAAGAGACCCAGTACTTC. Protein sequence: CARIDLAGGGKETQYF. The V gene is TRBV21-1, the J gene TRBJ2-5; the table's D call, TRBD2, has no DNA check behind it. TRBV21-1 is a recognized pseudogene. The CDR3 spans 16 residues.

The chain recombines TRBV5-1 with TRBJ2-7; 9 bases map to TRBD2. Unmatched junction bases numbered 2, after V lost 0 bases and J lost 4 bases. The length of the CDR3 is 14 residues. CDR1 and CDR2 from the germline V gene are SGHRS and YFSETQ. In DNA, the CDR3 is TGCGCCAGCAGCTTGGCGCTAGCGGGATACGAGCAGTACTTC. Its translation: CASSLALAGYEQYF.

This chain links TRBV3-1 (or the pseudogene TRBV3-2) with TRBJ2-1, with TRBD2 matching 8 bases. V shed 4 bases, J shed 6 bases, and the junction held 8 bases outside the gene matches. Germline V lookup: CDR1 LGHDT, CDR2 YNNKEL (reference sequence). The CDR3 has 15 residues. CDR3 sequence reads: CASSLSGTGLNEQFF. For the CDR3, the DNA is TGTGCCAGCAGCCTTAGCGGGACCGGGCTCAATGAGCAGTTCTTC.

The sample holds one count of this clone. The chain employs TRBV5-1 and TRBJ2-2; tentatively, D is TRBD1 (6 bases). The CDR3 is 13 amino acids. Trimming took off 4 bases at V and 5 bases at J, with 9 bases between the two ends. Germline-derived CDR1 and CDR2 are SGHRS and YFSETQ. As DNA, the CDR3 is TGCGCCAGCAGCGCACAGGGTACCGGGGAGCTGTTTTTT. It yields the protein CASSAQGTGELFF.

The genes are TRBV5-1 and TRBJ2-3, with a weak D call TRBD1 (6 bases). This CDR3 region has 15 residues. Trimming pared 0 bases from V and 6 bases from J, leaving 14 bases between. Looked up from germline, CDR1 is SGHRS and CDR2 is YFSETQ. CDR3 in amino acids: CASSLEQGWRDTQYF. The CDR3 bases are TGCGCCAGCAGCTTGGAACAGGGATGGCGGGATACGCAGTATTTT. Based on the CDR3 plus reference TRBV5-1 and TRBJ2-3, the full variable domain is KAGVTQTPRYLIKTRGQQVTLSCSPISGHRSVSWYQQTPGQGLQFLFEYFSETQRNKGNFPGRFSGRQFSNSRSEMNVSTLELGDSALYLCASSLEQGWRDTQYFGPGTRLTVL.

The chain recombines TRBV7-2 with TRBJ1-4; 9 bases align to TRBD1. V shed 5 bases, J shed 2 bases, and the junction held 9 bases outside the gene matches. The CDR3 extends over 17 amino acids. Germline CDR1 SGHTA, CDR2 FQGNSA. CDR3 loop: CASSRDRDLATNEKLFF. As DNA, the CDR3 is TGTGCCAGCAGCCGGGACAGGGATTTAGCGACTAATGAAAAACTGTTTTTT.

The chain carries TRBV2 and TRBJ1-5, with D possibly being TRBD1 (5 bases). Trimming stripped 6 bases from V and 2 bases from J, with 11 bases between. The CDR3 is made up of 14 amino acids. Germline-derived CDR1 and CDR2 are SNHLY and FYNNEI. CDR3 region: CASRGDLGNQPQHF. In DNA form, the CDR3 reads TGTGCCAGCAGAGGGGATTTGGGCAATCAGCCCCAGCATTTT. The full variable domain, with the rest looked up from reference TRBV2 and TRBJ1-5, is EPEVTQTPSHQVTQMGQEVILRCVPISNHLYFYWYRQILGQKVEFLVSFYNNEISEKSEIFDDQFSVERPDGSNFTLKIRSTKLEDSAMYFCASRGDLGNQPQHFGDGTRLSIL.

This rearrangement joins TRBV23-1 to TRBJ1-2; the D is unclear. TRBV23-1 is an open reading frame whose function is uncertain. This CDR3 has 12 residues. The V gene lost 3 bases and the J gene lost 8 bases, with 10 bases spanning the gap. The chain's CDR3 is CASSHMGKGYTF. CDR3 sequence (DNA): TGCGCCAGCAGTCATATGGGAAAAGGCTACACCTTC.

The chain uses TRBV28 and TRBJ1-1; D call uncertain. There are 12 residues in the CDR3. The germline V and J ends were trimmed by 7 bases and 4 bases, with 10 bases remaining between them. CDR1 and CDR2 (germline): MDHEN, SYDVKM. CDR3 in amino acids: CASTVPATEAFF. CDR3 DNA sequence: TGTGCCAGCACTGTCCCAGCCACTGAAGCTTTCTTT.

The chain combines TRBV10-1 with TRBJ1-1; 8 nucleotides agree with TRBD1. The V gene's germline CDR1 is WNHNN and CDR2 SYGVQD (reference sequence). Trimming at V came to 6 bases and at J to 3 bases, leaving 12 bases not matched to a gene. The CDR3 runs to 16 residues. CDR3 DNA sequence: TGCGCCAGCAGAGAGAGCATCAGGGGGCTAGACACTGAAGCTTTCTTT. Protein product: CASRESIRGLDTEAFF.

The V gene is TRBV18, the J gene TRBJ1-1; D gene ambiguous. V lost 3 bases and J 0 bases, leaving 17 bases between the germline ends. The CDR3 extends over 17 amino acids. In germline, CDR1 is KGHSH, CDR2 LQKENI. This chain's CDR3 is CASSPMPGRVLNTEAFF. Written as DNA, the CDR3 is TGTGCCAGCTCACCGATGCCCGGGCGGGTACTGAACACTGAAGCTTTCTTT.

This sequence joins TRBV5-1 and TRBJ2-5; D perhaps matches TRBD2 (6 bases). This CDR3 has 15 residues. Germline CDR1 SGHRS, CDR2 YFSETQ. V was pared by 3 bases and J by 1 base, with 13 bases between. The CDR3 sequence is CASSSPGLLQETQYF. The DNA of the CDR3 is TGCGCCAGCAGCTCCCCGGGACTGCTCCAAGAGACCCAGTACTTC.

The chain has TRBV5-1 and TRBJ2-7; 12 bases are shared with TRBD1. J lost 6 bases, V lost 2 bases, and 6 bases had no gene match. CDR1 is SGHRS, CDR2 YFSETQ, per germline. The CDR3 is 15 residues long. The CDR3 region has the DNA TGCGCCAGCAGCTTTACCGGGACAGGGGGCCTCGAGCAGTACTTC. Its translation is CASSFTGTGGLEQYF.